This TCR beta chain was captured by sequencing in a study of T-cell reconstitution after alpha-beta-depleted transplantation in children. The CDR3 length is 16 residues. The germline V gene encodes CDR1 SGHAT and CDR2 FQNNGV. V lost 3 bases and J 3 bases, leaving 16 bases between the germline ends. Library preparation (for TCRbeta) was performed with unique molecular identifiers. MiXCR was run by TCRdb on the PCR reads, yielding one entry per CDR3 protein. This table has about 410,000 distinct CDR3 sequences, roughly 20% appearing once. This material consisted of PBMCs from the stem cell graft donor, taken from the stem cell graft. The rearrangement uses TRBV11-2 and TRBJ2-3; D gene unclear. This clonotype was obtained from a human donor who donated a stem cell graft to a child with acute myeloid leukemia. The CDR3 loop reads CASSLGRGDGTDTQYF. The CDR3 DNA reads as TGTGCCAGCAGCTTGGGTCGAGGAGACGGAACAGATACGCAGTATTTT.